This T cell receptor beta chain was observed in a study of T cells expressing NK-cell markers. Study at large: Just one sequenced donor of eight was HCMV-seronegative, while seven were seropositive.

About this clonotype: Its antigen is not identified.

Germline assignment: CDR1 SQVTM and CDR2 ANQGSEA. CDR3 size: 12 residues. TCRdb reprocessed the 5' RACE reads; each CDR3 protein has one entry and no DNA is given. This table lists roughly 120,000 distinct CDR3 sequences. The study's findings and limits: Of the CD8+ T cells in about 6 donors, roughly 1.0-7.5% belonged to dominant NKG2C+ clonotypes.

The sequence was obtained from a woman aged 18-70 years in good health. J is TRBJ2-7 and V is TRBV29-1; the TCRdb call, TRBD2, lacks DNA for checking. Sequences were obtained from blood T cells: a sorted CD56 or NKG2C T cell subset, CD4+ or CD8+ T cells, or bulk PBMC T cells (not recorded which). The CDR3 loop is CSVEDRASEQYF.